The T cell receptor (beta chain) described here comes from a study of T cells in Graves' hyperthyroidism and ophthalmopathy. Broader study findings: Separation of ophthalmopathy from stable hyperthyroidism was achieved by a 13 V-J model.

This CDR3 has 13 amino acids. Trimming pared 3 bases from V and 15 bases from J, leaving 18 bases between. Germline V gene lookup returns CDR1 LNHNV and CDR2 YYDKDF (reference sequence). With respect to this clonotype: Its antigen is unidentified.

RNA transcripts yielded amplified TCR beta CDR3 regions. An initial round of RT-PCR targeting the TCR CDR3 relied on the HTBI primer set. TCRdb re-called the multiplex PCR reads with MiXCR, one entry per CDR3 protein. The data contain about 300,000 distinct CDR3 sequences, roughly 18% of them seen just once; the ten biggest clones take up under 45%. The chain uses TRBV15 and TRBJ2-1; a possible D gene is TRBD2 (7 bases). The sequenced sample was blood. The receptor's source is a man aged 45 to 65 with Graves' ophthalmopathy. This CDR3 is CATSRGATSNPFF. As DNA, the CDR3 is TGTGCCACCAGCAGGGGGGCGACTAGCAATCCGTTCTTC.